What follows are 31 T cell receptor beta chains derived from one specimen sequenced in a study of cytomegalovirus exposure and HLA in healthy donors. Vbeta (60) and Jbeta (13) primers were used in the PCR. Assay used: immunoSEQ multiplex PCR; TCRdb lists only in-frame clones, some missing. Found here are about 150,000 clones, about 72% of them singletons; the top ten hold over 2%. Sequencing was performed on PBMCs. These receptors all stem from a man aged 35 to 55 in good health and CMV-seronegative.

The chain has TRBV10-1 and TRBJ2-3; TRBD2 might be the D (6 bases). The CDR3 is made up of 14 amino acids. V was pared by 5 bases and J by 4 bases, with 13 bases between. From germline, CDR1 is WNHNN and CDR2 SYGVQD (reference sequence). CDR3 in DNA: TGCGCCAGCAGTCCGACTAGAAGGGCAGATACGCAGTATTTT. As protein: CASSPTRRADTQYF.

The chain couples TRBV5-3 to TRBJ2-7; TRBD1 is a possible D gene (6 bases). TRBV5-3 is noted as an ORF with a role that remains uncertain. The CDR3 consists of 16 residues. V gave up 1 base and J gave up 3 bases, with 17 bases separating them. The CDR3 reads CARSLSLGPGHYEQYF. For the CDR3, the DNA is TGTGCCAGAAGCTTGAGCTTAGGACCGGGACACTACGAGCAGTACTTC.

The CDR3 DNA follows: TGTGCCAGCAGCTTAGTAGGACATCGATCCTACGAGCAGTACTTC. Translating it yields CASSLVGHRSYEQYF. The chain combines TRBV7-6 with TRBJ2-7, with a weak D call TRBD1 (5 bases). The V and J ends lost 1 base and 1 base respectively, with 11 bases between them. The V gene's germline CDR1 is SGHVS and CDR2 FNYEAQ. CDR3 length: 15 amino acids.

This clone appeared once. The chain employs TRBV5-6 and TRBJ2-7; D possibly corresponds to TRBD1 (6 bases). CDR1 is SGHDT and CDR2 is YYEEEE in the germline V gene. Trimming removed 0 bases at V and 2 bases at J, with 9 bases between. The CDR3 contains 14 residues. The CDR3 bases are TGTGCCAGCAGCTTGGGGGACATGACCTACGAGCAGTACTTC. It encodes CASSLGDMTYEQYF.

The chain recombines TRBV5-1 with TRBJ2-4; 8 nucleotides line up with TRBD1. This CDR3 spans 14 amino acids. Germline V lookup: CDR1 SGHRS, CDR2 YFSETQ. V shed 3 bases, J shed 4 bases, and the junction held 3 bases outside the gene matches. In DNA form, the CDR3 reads TGCGCCAGCAGCTCGAGGACAGGGAAAAACATTCAGTACTTC. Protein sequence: CASSSRTGKNIQYF.

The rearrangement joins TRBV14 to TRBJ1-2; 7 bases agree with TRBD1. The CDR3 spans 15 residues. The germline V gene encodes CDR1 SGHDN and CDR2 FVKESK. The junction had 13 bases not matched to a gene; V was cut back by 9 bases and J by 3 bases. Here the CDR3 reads CASQPMLGTDYGYTF. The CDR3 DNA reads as TGTGCCAGTCAGCCAATGCTCGGGACAGACTATGGCTACACCTTC.

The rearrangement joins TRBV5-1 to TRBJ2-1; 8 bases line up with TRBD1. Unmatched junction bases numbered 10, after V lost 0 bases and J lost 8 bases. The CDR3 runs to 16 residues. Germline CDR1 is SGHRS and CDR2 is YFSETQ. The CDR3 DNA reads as TGCGCCAGCAGCTTGGTATTCGGACAGGGTAGGGATGAGCAGTTCTTC. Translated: CASSLVFGQGRDEQFF.

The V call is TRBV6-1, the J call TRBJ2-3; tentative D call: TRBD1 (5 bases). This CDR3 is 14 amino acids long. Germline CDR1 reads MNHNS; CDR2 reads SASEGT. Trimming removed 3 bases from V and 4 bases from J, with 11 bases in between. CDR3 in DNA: TGTGCCAGCAGTGATTCAGGGCTGCCAGATACGCAGTATTTT. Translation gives CASSDSGLPDTQYF.

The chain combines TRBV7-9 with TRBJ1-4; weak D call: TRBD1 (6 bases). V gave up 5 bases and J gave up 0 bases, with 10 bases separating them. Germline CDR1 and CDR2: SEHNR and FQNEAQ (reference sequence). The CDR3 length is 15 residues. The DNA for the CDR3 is TGTGCCAGCAGCAGGGGGACGGCAACTAATGAAAAACTGTTTTTT. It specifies CASSRGTATNEKLFF.

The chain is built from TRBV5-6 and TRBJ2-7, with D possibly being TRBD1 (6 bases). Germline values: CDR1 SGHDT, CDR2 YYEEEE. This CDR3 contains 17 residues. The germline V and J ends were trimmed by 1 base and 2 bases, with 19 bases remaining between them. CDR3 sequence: CASSLFVMAGAAYEQYF. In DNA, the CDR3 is TGTGCCAGCAGCTTGTTTGTGATGGCAGGGGCCGCCTACGAGCAGTACTTC.

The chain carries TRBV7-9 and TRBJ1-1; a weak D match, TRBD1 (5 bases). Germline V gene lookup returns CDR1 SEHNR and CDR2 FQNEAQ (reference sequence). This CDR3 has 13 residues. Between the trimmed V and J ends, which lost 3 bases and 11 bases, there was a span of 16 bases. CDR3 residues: CASSLGDSAAAFF. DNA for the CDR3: TGTGCCAGCAGCTTGGGGGACTCAGCGGCGGCTTTCTTT.

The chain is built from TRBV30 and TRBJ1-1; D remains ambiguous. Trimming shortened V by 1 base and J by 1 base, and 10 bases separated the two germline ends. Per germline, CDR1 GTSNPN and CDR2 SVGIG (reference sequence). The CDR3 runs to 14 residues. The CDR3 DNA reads TGTGCCTGGAGTGACTCGACGGGGAACACTGAAGCTTTCTTT. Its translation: CAWSDSTGNTEAFF.

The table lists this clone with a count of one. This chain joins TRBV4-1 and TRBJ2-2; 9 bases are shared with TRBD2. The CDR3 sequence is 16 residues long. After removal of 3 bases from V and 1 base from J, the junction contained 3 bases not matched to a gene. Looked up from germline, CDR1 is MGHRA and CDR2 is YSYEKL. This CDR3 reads CASSQASGMNTGELFF. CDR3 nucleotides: TGCGCCAGCAGCCAGGCTAGCGGGATGAACACCGGGGAGCTGTTTTTT.

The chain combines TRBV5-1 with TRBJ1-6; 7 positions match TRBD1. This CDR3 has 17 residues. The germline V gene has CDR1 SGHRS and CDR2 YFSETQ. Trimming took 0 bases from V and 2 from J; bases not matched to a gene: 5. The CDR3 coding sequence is TGCGCCAGCAGCTTGGGTAGGGGACAGACCTATAATTCACCCCTCCACTTT. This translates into CASSLGRGQTYNSPLHF.

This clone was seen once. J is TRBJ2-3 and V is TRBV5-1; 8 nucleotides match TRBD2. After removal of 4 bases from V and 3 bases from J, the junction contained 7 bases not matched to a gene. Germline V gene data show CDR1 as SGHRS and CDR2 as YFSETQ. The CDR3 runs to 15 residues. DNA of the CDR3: TGCGCCAGCAGCCCCACAGCGGGAGAAACAGATACGCAGTATTTT. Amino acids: CASSPTAGETDTQYF.

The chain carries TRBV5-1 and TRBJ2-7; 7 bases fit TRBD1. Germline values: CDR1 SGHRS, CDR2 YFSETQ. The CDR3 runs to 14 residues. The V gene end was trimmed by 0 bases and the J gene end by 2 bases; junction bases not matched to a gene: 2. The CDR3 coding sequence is TGCGCCAGCAGCTTGGGGACAGGTGCCTACGAGCAGTACTTC. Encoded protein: CASSLGTGAYEQYF. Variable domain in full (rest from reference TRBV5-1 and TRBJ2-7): KAGVTQTPRYLIKTRGQQVTLSCSPISGHRSVSWYQQTPGQGLQFLFEYFSETQRNKGNFPGRFSGRQFSNSRSEMNVSTLELGDSALYLCASSLGTGAYEQYFGPGTRLTVT.

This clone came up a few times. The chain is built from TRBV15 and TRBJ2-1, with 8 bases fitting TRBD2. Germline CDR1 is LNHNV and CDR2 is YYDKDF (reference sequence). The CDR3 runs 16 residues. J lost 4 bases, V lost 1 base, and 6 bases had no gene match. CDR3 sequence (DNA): TGTGCCACCAGCAGAGGGGGCGGGGGGAATTACAATGAGCAGTTCTTC. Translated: CATSRGGGGNYNEQFF. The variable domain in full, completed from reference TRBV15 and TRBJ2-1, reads DAMVIQNPRYQVTQFGKPVTLSCSQTLNHNVMYWYQQKSSQAPKLLFHYYDKDFNNEADTPDNFQSRRPNTSFCFLDIRSPGLGDTAMYLCATSRGGGGNYNEQFFGPGTRLTVL.

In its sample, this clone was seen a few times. This chain's CDR3 is CASRGAGDTQYF. DNA of the CDR3: TGTGCCAGCAGAGGGGCCGGAGATACGCAGTATTTT. This chain connects TRBV6-5 to TRBJ2-3, with a tentative D call TRBD1 (5 bases). Germline V lookup: CDR1 MNHEY, CDR2 SVGAGI. The CDR3 has 12 residues. V was clipped by 6 bases and J by 5 bases, with 9 bases between them.

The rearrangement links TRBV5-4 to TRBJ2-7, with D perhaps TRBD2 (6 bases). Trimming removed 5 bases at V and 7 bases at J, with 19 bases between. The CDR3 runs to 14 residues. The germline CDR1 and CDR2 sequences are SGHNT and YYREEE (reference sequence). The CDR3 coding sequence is TGTGCCAGCAGAGGGGACGGACTACGGAGGGAGCAGTACTTC. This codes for CASRGDGLRREQYF.

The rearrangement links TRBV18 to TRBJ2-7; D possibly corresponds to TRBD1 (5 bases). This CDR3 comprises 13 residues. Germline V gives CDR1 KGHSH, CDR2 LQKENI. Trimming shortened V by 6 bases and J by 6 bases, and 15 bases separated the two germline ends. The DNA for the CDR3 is TGTGCCAGCTCCCAAATTCAAAGGGGCGAGCAGTACTTC. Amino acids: CASSQIQRGEQYF.

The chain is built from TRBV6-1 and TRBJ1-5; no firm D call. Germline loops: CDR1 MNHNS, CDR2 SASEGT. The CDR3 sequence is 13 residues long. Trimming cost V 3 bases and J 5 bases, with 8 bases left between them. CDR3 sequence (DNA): TGTGCCAGCAGTGATCCACCGGATCAGCCCCAGCATTTT. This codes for CASSDPPDQPQHF.

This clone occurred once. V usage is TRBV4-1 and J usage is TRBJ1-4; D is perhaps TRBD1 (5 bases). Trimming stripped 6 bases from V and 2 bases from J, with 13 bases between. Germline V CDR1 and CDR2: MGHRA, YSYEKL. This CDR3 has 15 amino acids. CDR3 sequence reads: CASSPGFRTNEKLFF. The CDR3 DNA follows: TGCGCCAGCAGTCCAGGGTTTAGGACTAATGAAAAACTGTTTTTT.

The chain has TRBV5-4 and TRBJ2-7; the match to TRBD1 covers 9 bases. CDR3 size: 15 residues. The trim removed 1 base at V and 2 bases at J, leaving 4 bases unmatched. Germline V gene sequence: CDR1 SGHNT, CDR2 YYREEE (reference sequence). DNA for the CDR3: TGTGCCAGCAGCTTGTCTGGGACAGGGCCCTACGAGCAGTACTTC. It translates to CASSLSGTGPYEQYF. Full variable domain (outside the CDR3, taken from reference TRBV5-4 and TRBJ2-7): ETGVTQSPTHLIKTRGQQVTLRCSSQSGHNTVSWYQQALGQGPQFIFQYYREEENGRGNFPPRFSGLQFPNYSSELNVNALELDDSALYLCASSLSGTGPYEQYFGPGTRLTVT.

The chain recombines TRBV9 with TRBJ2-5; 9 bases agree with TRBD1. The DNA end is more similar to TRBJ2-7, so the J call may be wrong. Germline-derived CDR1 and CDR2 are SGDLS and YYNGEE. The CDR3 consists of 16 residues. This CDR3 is CASSATPGQGAHEQYF. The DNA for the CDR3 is TGTGCCAGCAGCGCAACTCCGGGACAGGGAGCCCACGAGCAGTACTTC.

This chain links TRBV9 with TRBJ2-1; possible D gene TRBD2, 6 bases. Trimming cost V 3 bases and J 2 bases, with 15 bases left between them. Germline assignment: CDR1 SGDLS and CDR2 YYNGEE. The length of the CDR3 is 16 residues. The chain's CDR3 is CASSEGAGPTYNEQFF. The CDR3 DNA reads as TGTGCCAGCAGCGAGGGTGCGGGGCCCACCTACAATGAGCAGTTCTTC. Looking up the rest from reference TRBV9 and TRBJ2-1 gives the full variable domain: DSGVTQTPKHLITATGQRVTLRCSPRSGDLSVYWYQQSLDQGLQFLIQYYNGEERAKGNILERFSAQQFPDLHSELNLSSLELGDSALYFCASSEGAGPTYNEQFFGPGTRLTVL.

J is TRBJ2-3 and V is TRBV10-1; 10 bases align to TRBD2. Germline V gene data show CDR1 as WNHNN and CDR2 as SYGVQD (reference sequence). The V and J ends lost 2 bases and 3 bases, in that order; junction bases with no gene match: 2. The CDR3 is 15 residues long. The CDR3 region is CASSEGLAETDTQYF. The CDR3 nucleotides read TGCGCCAGCAGTGAGGGACTAGCGGAAACAGATACGCAGTATTTT.

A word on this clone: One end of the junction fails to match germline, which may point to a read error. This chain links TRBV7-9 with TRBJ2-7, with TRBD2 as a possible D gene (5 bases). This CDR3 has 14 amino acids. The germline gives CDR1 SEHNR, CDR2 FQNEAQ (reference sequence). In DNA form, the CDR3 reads TGTGCCAGCAGCACCCGGGATAGATCCTGCGAGCAGTACTTC. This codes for CASSTRDRSCEQYF.

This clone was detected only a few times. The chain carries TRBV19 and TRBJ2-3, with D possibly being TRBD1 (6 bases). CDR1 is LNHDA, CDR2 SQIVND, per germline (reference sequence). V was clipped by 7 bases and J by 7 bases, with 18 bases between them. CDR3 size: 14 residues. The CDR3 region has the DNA TGTGCCAGTACGTCAGCCTCAGGGGCTAATACGCAGTATTTT. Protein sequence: CASTSASGANTQYF.

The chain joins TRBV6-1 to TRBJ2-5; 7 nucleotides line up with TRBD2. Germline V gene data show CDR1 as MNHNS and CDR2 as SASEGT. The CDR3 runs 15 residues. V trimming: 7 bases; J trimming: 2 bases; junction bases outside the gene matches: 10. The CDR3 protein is CASNRVTGGQETQYF. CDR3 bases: TGTGCCAGCAATCGAGTAACGGGGGGTCAAGAGACCCAGTACTTC.

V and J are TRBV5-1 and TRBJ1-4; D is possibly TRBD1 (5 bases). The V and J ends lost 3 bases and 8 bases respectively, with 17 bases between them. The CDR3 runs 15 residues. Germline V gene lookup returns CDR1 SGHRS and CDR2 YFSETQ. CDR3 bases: TGCGCCAGCAGCTGGCTCGGACATTTGGAGGAAAAACTGTTTTTT. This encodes CASSWLGHLEEKLFF.

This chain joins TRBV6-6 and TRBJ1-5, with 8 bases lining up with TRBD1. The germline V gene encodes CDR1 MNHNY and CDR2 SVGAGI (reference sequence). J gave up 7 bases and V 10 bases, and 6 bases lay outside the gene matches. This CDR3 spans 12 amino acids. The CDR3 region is CANGQGAQPQHF. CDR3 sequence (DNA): TGTGCCAACGGACAGGGAGCACAGCCCCAGCATTTT.